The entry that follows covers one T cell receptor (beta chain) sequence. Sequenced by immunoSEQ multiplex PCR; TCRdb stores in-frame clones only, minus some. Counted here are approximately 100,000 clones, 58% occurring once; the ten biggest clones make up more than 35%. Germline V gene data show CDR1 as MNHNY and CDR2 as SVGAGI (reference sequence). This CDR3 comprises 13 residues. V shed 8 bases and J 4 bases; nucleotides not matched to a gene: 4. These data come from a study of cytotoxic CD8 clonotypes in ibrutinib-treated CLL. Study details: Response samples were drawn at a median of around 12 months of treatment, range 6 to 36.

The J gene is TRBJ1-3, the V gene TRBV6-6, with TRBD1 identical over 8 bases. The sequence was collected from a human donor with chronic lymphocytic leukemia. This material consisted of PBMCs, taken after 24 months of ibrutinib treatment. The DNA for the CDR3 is TGTGCCAGCCTGGACAGGGTCGGAAACACCATATATTTT. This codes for CASLDRVGNTIYF.